The rows below give T cell receptor beta chains drawn from one sample of a study of T-cell reconstitution after alpha-beta-depleted transplantation in children. TCRdb independently ran MiXCR on the PCR reads; one entry per CDR3 protein. The sample carries 300,000 to 350,000 distinct CDR3 sequences, around 25% recorded once. The sequencing used PBMCs, mostly from graft donor cells, collected 180 days after TCRalphabeta/CD19-depleted stem cell transplant. All receptors derive from a male patient between 5 and 17 years old who had a stem cell transplant for acute lymphoblastic leukemia, so the T cells may come from the graft donor. Both conserved end residues are part of each CDR3. The order of the fields is V gene, clone size, D gene, J gene, CDR3 DNA, CDR3 protein. The D gene is left open where the match is weak. A row's size may be missing; if present it is once, few, many or a size class.

TRBV20-1	.	TRBD2	TRBJ2-5	TGCAGTGCTAGAGTGGCGGGAGGGCCTTTGGAGGAGACCCAGTACTTC	CSARVAGGPLEETQYF
TRBV18	.	.	TRBJ2-3	TGTGCCAGCTCACCACAGGGGTCAGATACGCAGTATTTT	CASSPQGSDTQYF
TRBV24-1	few	TRBD1	TRBJ1-5	TGTGCCACCAGTCCCGACAGGGCTGGGAATCAGCCCCAGCATTTT	CATSPDRAGNQPQHF
TRBV19	.	.	TRBJ1-1	TGTGCCAGTAGTATAGGGGACACTTTGAACACTGAAGCTTTCTTT	CASSIGDTLNTEAFF
TRBV11-1	once	.	TRBJ1-1	TGTGCCAGCAGTTATCTACTTAGCAGGGAAGTACTGAACACTGAAGCTTTCTTT	CASSYLLSREVLNTEAFF
TRBV7-7	few	TRBD2	TRBJ2-1	TGTGCCAGCAGCTTAGGAGCGGGGGGACCCAATGAGCAGTTCTTC	CASSLGAGGPNEQFF
TRBV9	.	.	TRBJ2-4	TGTGCCAGCAGCGCTTACAGGGTAGGAGCCAAAAACATTCAGTACTTC	CASSAYRVGAKNIQYF
TRBV6-5	.	TRBD1	TRBJ1-2	TGTGCCAGCAGTTACTTGCGACAGGGTGGCTACACCTTC	CASSYLRQGGYTF
TRBV4-1	few	TRBD2	TRBJ2-3	TGCGCCAGCAGCCAGGGTAGCGGGAGGGCCTTATCAACAGATACGCAGTATTTT	CASSQGSGRALSTDTQYF
TRBV12-3/TRBV12-4	.	.	TRBJ2-3	TGTGCCAGCAGCCCCCTAGTCGGGGGCACAGATACGCAGTATTTT	CASSPLVGGTDTQYF
TRBV12-3/TRBV12-4	few	TRBD1	TRBJ2-7	TGTGCCAGCAGCACTAGGACAGGATGGTACGAGCAGTACTTC	CASSTRTGWYEQYF
TRBV7-8	.	.	TRBJ2-1	TGTGCCAGCAGCTCGCCTTTCCCTGAGCAGTTCTTC	CASSSPFPEQFF
TRBV5-1	.	.	TRBJ2-7	TGCGCCAGCAGCTTGGATGAAGACAGACCCTCCTACGAGCAGTACTTC	CASSLDEDRPSYEQYF
TRBV6-1	few	TRBD1	TRBJ1-1	TGTGCCAGCAGTGAACCCAGACAGGGCATGAACACTGAAGCTTTCTTT	CASSEPRQGMNTEAFF
TRBV6-5	.	TRBD2	TRBJ2-1	TGTGCCAGCAGTTACACCCTCAGGGGACTAGCGGGAATACATGAGCAGTTCTTC	CASSYTLRGLAGIHEQFF
TRBV20-1	.	.	TRBJ2-2	TGTGCCTCGGAACTGAACACCGGGGAGCTGTTTTTT	CASELNTGELFF
TRBV20-1	few	.	TRBJ2-7	TGCAGTGCTAGTGATAGTCCCTACGAGCAGTACTTC	CSASDSPYEQYF
TRBV6-5	.	.	TRBJ2-7	TGTGCCAGCAGTTTCAACAGCAAGTACTACGAGCAGTACTTC	CASSFNSKYYEQYF
TRBV6-2/TRBV6-3	.	.	TRBJ2-3	TGTGCCAGCAGTTACGGGCCAGGGGACTTCACAGATACGCAGTATTTT	CASSYGPGDFTDTQYF
TRBV6-5	few	TRBD2	TRBJ2-1	TGTGCCAGCAGTTACCCCACTAGCGGGAACTCCTACAATGAGCAGTTCTTC	CASSYPTSGNSYNEQFF
TRBV20-1	few	TRBD2	TRBJ2-5	TGCAGTGCTAGGGTACGAGCGGGAGGGCGAGGGGAGACCCAGTACTTC	CSARVRAGGRGETQYF
TRBV21-1	few	.	TRBJ2-6	TGTGCCAGCAGCAGCCGGGACAGGGGGCTTGGGGCCAACGTCCTGACTTTC	CASSSRDRGLGANVLTF
TRBV7-3	.	TRBD2	TRBJ2-1	TGTGCCAGCAGCTTAACATCGGGGACTAGCTCCAATGAGCAGTTCTTC	CASSLTSGTSSNEQFF
TRBV12-3/TRBV12-4	many	.	TRBJ2-1	TGTGCCAGCACCCGGGGAGTTTGGAGCGGAAATGAGCAGTTCTTC	CASTRGVWSGNEQFF
TRBV5-1	many	TRBD1	TRBJ2-4	TGCGCCAGCAGCGTCGGGACAGGACGGGCCAAAAACATTCAGTACTTC	CASSVGTGRAKNIQYF
TRBV29-1	few	.	TRBJ1-1	TGCAGCGTTGAATGGGTCCGGGAGGCTTTCTTT	CSVEWVREAFF
TRBV6-5	.	.	TRBJ1-4	TGTGCCAGCAGTTACCGGAGGCGGATTAATGAAAAACTGTTTTTT	CASSYRRRINEKLFF
TRBV4-2	.	.	TRBJ1-5	TGTGCCAGCAGCCAAGATCCGATGGGAGTTTATAGCAATCAGCCCCAGCATTTT	CASSQDPMGVYSNQPQHF
TRBV7-3	few	TRBD2	TRBJ2-1	TGTGCCAGCAGCTCCGGACTAGCGGGAGTGAATGAGCAGTTCTTC	CASSSGLAGVNEQFF